The 11 T cell receptor beta chains in this list originate from one sample, sequenced in a study of T cell responses to AZD1222 COVID-19 vaccine. The table came from immunoSEQ multiplex PCR; TCRdb's copy has only in-frame clones and leaves some out. The sample has around 78,000 clones, 88% seen once. Sequencing was performed on peripheral blood, taken on day 0 of MenACWY control vaccination. These TCRs come from an adult in good health.

CDR3 in amino acids: CASSAGPSYGYTF. In DNA form, the CDR3 reads TGTGCCAGCAGCGCAGGGCCCTCATATGGCTACACCTTC. This chain connects TRBV6-4 to TRBJ1-2, with D possibly matching TRBD1 (5 bases). Trimming took off 6 bases at V and 5 bases at J, with 13 bases between the two ends. CDR1 is MRHNA, CDR2 SNTAGT, per germline. The length of the CDR3 is 13 residues.

The CDR3 loop reads CASSQTYRGGTEAFF. CDR3 DNA: TGTGCCAGCAGCCAAACCTACAGGGGTGGGACTGAAGCTTTCTTT. V usage is TRBV16 and J usage is TRBJ1-1; 7 bases are shared with TRBD1. This CDR3 comprises 15 residues. Germline-derived CDR1 and CDR2 are KGHSY and FQNENV. Germline trimming cut 2 bases from V and 5 bases from J; bases unmatched to any gene: 8.

The chain carries TRBV4-3 and TRBJ1-1; D remains unclear. This CDR3 comprises 13 residues. Germline-derived CDR1 and CDR2 are LGHNA and YSLEER. V was shortened by 3 bases and J by 1 base, with 6 bases between the two germline ends. The CDR3 reads CASSQGRNTEAFF. In DNA, the CDR3 is TGCGCCAGCAGCCAGGGGAGGAACACTGAAGCTTTCTTT.

The chain carries TRBV10-3 and TRBJ1-6; tentatively, D is TRBD1 (5 bases). The V end lost 3 bases, the J end lost 10 bases, and 13 bases lay between the germline ends. The germline V gene has CDR1 ENHRY and CDR2 SYGVKD. CDR3 length: 14 residues. CDR3 amino acids: CAISDPTVESPLHF. As DNA, the CDR3 is TGTGCCATCAGTGACCCGACAGTGGAATCACCCCTCCACTTT.

V is TRBV5-4 and J is TRBJ2-2, with 14 bases identical to TRBD2. The CDR3 covers 18 residues. V lost 3 bases and J lost 0; bases outside the gene matches: 4. From germline, CDR1 is SGHNT and CDR2 YYREEE (reference sequence). The CDR3 DNA is TGTGCCAGCAGCTGGGGACTAGCGGGGGCCGCGAACACCGGGGAGCTGTTTTTT. Translated, it gives CASSWGLAGAANTGELFF.

The chain uses TRBV5-1 and TRBJ1-1, with D unclear. V lost 0 bases, J lost 5 bases, and 8 bases lay in between. Germline V gives CDR1 SGHRS, CDR2 YFSETQ. This CDR3 is built from 13 residues. CDR3 sequence: CASSLDGRTEAFF. The CDR3, as DNA: TGCGCCAGCAGCTTGGATGGGCGGACTGAAGCTTTCTTT.

This chain joins TRBV29-1 and TRBJ1-2; TRBD1 might be the D (5 bases). The germline V and J ends were trimmed by 1 base and 6 bases, with 12 bases remaining between them. The CDR3 sequence is 13 residues long. Looked up from germline, CDR1 is SQVTM and CDR2 is ANQGSEA. The chain's CDR3 is CSVEGGGFHGYTF. The CDR3 DNA sequence: TGCAGCGTTGAAGGCGGGGGTTTTCATGGCTACACCTTC. The full variable domain, in which reference TRBV29-1 and TRBJ1-2 provide the parts outside the CDR3, is SAVISQKPSRDICQRGTSLTIQCQVDSQVTMMFWYRQQPGQSLTLIATANQGSEATYESGFVIDKFPISRPNLTFSTLTVSNMSPEDSSIYLCSVEGGGFHGYTFGSGTRLTVV.

The chain recombines TRBV6-5 with TRBJ1-2, with D maybe TRBD1 (5 bases). Germline lookup yields CDR1 MNHEY and CDR2 SVGAGI. V was cut by 6 bases and J by 0 bases, with 8 bases left in between. This CDR3 has 13 residues. CDR3 sequence (DNA): TGTGCCAGCAGCTGGACAACTAACTATGGCTACACCTTC. Translated, it gives CASSWTTNYGYTF.

The chain is built from TRBV30 and TRBJ1-5; 9 bases are a match to TRBD1. CDR1 is GTSNPN and CDR2 is SVGIG in the germline V gene (reference sequence). V lost 3 bases to trimming and J lost 6 bases; unmatched junction nucleotides: 3. There are 13 residues in the CDR3. The CDR3 region has the DNA TGTGCCTGGAGCCGACAGGGGGGTCAGCCCCAGCATTTT. This encodes CAWSRQGGQPQHF.

The chain recombines TRBV30 with TRBJ2-5; D may correspond to TRBD1 or TRBD2 (5 bases each). Germline lookup yields CDR1 GTSNPN and CDR2 SVGIG (reference sequence). The CDR3 has 12 amino acids. Trimming removed 3 bases from V and 4 bases from J, with 9 bases in between. The CDR3 DNA follows: TGTGCCTGGAGGAGGGACCGAGAGACCCAGTACTTC. This translates into CAWRRDRETQYF.

V gene TRBV6-5 combines with J gene TRBJ2-7; D gene unclear. Germline CDR1 is MNHEY and CDR2 is SVGAGI. Trimming cost V 3 bases and J 3 bases, with 15 bases left between them. The CDR3 extends over 15 amino acids. The CDR3 region is CASSYGPRSNYEQYF. The CDR3 DNA is TGTGCCAGCAGTTATGGCCCCCGGTCGAACTACGAGCAGTACTTC.